The 24 T cell receptor beta chains listed next were all sequenced from one sample in a study of blood T cell repertoires in COVID-19. Produced via immunoSEQ multiplex PCR; TCRdb's table is partial and in-frame only. Altogether around 160,000 clones are present, just under 85% being singletons, with the ten largest covering 3%. The sample comprised peripheral blood. The receptors here all came from a woman aged 40 to 50 with active or convalescent COVID-19.

V is TRBV5-1 and J is TRBJ2-5; 14 nucleotides align to TRBD2. Germline V gene data show CDR1 as SGHRS and CDR2 as YFSETQ. This CDR3 comprises 16 residues. V shed 3 bases and J 5 bases; nucleotides not matched to a gene: 6. The DNA for the CDR3 is TGCGCCAGCAGCTGGGGACTAGCGGGAGTAGAGGAGACCCAGTACTTC. This codes for CASSWGLAGVEETQYF.

The rearrangement uses TRBV5-4 and TRBJ1-1; 7 positions agree with TRBD1. The CDR3 runs to 13 residues. Losses at the gene ends were 3 bases for V and 4 bases for J; bases not matched to a gene: 3. Germline values: CDR1 SGHNT, CDR2 YYREEE (reference sequence). The CDR3 DNA reads as TGTGCCAGCAGCTCCGCAGGGGGCACTGAAGCTTTCTTT. Translating gives CASSSAGGTEAFF. Looking up the rest from reference TRBV5-4 and TRBJ1-1 gives the full variable domain: ETGVTQSPTHLIKTRGQQVTLRCSSQSGHNTVSWYQQALGQGPQFIFQYYREEENGRGNFPPRFSGLQFPNYSSELNVNALELDDSALYLCASSSAGGTEAFFGQGTRLTVV.

CDR3 in DNA: TGCGCCAGCCGCCTCAGGACAGGGGTTAATTCACCCCTCCACTTT. It specifies CASRLRTGVNSPLHF. The rearrangement joins TRBV5-1 to TRBJ1-6, with 9 bases identical to TRBD1. Germline trimming cut 7 bases from V and 6 bases from J; bases unmatched to any gene: 8. Germline lookup yields CDR1 SGHRS and CDR2 YFSETQ. CDR3 length equals 15 residues.

The sample holds one count of this clone. The chain uses TRBV4-1 and TRBJ2-3; 7 bases agree with TRBD2. The CDR3 spans 17 residues. The germline gives CDR1 MGHRA, CDR2 YSYEKL. Losses at the gene ends were 3 bases for V and 5 bases for J; bases not matched to a gene: 14. The CDR3 DNA reads as TGCGCCAGCAGCCAGGTTAAGCGGGCGGGGGTAAGAGATACGCAGTATTTT. Translating gives CASSQVKRAGVRDTQYF.

J is TRBJ2-3 and V is TRBV3-1 (or the pseudogene TRBV3-2), with 8 positions matching TRBD1. In germline, CDR1 is LGHDT, CDR2 YNNKEL (reference sequence). After removal of 6 bases from V and 1 base from J, the junction contained 9 bases not matched to a gene. The CDR3 is 16 amino acids. The CDR3 DNA is TGTGCCAGCAGAAAAGGACAGGGCCTTTGCACAGATACGCAGTATTTT. Its protein product is CASRKGQGLCTDTQYF.

The rearrangement uses TRBV14 and TRBJ2-4, with D maybe TRBD2 (5 bases). The germline gives CDR1 SGHDN, CDR2 FVKESK. Trimming cost V 4 bases and J 1 base, with 14 bases left between them. CDR3 length: 16 residues. The DNA for the CDR3 is TGTGCCAGCAGCCTCCTCGGGGAAAGGGCCAAAAACATTCAGTACTTC. Protein product: CASSLLGERAKNIQYF.

The chain has TRBV19 and TRBJ1-3; D ambiguous. The CDR3 is made up of 15 amino acids. Germline values: CDR1 LNHDA, CDR2 SQIVND (reference sequence). V lost 3 bases, J lost 0 bases, and 9 bases lay in between. CDR3: CASSISEYSGNTIYF. In nucleotides, the CDR3 is TGTGCCAGTAGTATTAGTGAGTACTCTGGAAACACCATATATTTT.

The V gene is TRBV29-1, the J gene TRBJ2-7, with 12 bases fitting TRBD1. The germline CDR1 and CDR2 sequences are SQVTM and ANQGSEA. The V segment lost 6 bases and the J segment 6 bases; nucleotides outside the gene matches: 6. CDR3 length: 13 residues. CDR3 nucleotide sequence: TGCAGCGTCCCCGGGACAGGGGGCGGCGAGCAGTACTTC. It encodes CSVPGTGGGEQYF.

The chain uses TRBV3-1 (or the pseudogene TRBV3-2) and TRBJ1-1, with TRBD1 as a possible D gene (5 bases). The CDR3 contains 17 residues. Germline loops: CDR1 LGHDT, CDR2 YNNKEL (reference sequence). Between the trimmed V and J ends, which lost 1 base and 1 base, there was a span of 16 bases. CDR3: CASSQGHWEGRNTEAFF. The DNA for the CDR3 is TGTGCCAGCAGCCAAGGACATTGGGAGGGGAGGAACACTGAAGCTTTCTTT.

As regards this clone: One end of the junction varies from germline; a read error may be responsible. The J gene is TRBJ1-1, the V gene TRBV18; 8 bases are a match to TRBD1. This CDR3 region has 16 residues. The germline V gene encodes CDR1 KGHSH and CDR2 LQKENI. Written as DNA, the CDR3 is TGTGCCAGCTCACCAGGAGGACAGGGCGGGAACAGTGAAGCTTTCTTT. Translation: CASSPGGQGGNSEAFF. Based on the CDR3 plus reference TRBV18 and TRBJ1-1, the full variable domain is NAGVMQNPRHLVRRRGQEARLRCSPMKGHSHVYWYRQLPEEGLKFMVYLQKENIIDESGMPKERFSAEFPKEGPSILRIQQVVRGDSAAYFCASSPGGQGGNSEAFFGQGTRLTVV.

V and J are TRBV24-1 and TRBJ1-2, with TRBD1 matching over 8 bases. The CDR3 runs to 15 residues. Germline CDR1 reads KGHDR; CDR2 reads SFDVKD. Losses at the gene ends were 4 bases for V and 5 bases for J; bases not matched to a gene: 8. The DNA for the CDR3 is TGTGCCACCAGTGAACCGGGACAGGCGGCGTATGGCTACACCTTC. Protein product: CATSEPGQAAYGYTF.

V gene TRBV19 combines with J gene TRBJ1-2; possibly TRBD1 for D (6 bases). V was cut by 7 bases and J by 8 bases, with 17 bases left in between. Germline assignment: CDR1 LNHDA and CDR2 SQIVND (reference sequence). This CDR3 has 13 amino acids. DNA of the CDR3: TGTGCCAGTAAACCGGGACACGGGCTGGGCTACACCTTC. It is translated as CASKPGHGLGYTF.

This chain uses TRBV7-6 with TRBJ2-2; 7 bases fit TRBD2. V dropped 6 bases and J dropped 4; count of bases not matched to a gene: 8. The V gene's germline CDR1 is SGHVS and CDR2 FNYEAQ. This CDR3 contains 15 residues. The CDR3 loop reads CASSERGVGTGELFF. CDR3 nucleotides: TGTGCCAGCAGTGAACGGGGGGTCGGCACCGGGGAGCTGTTTTTT.

The rearrangement joins TRBV9 to TRBJ1-4; 10 bases align to TRBD1. Germline lookup yields CDR1 SGDLS and CDR2 YYNGEE. The V gene end was trimmed by 4 bases and the J gene end by 3 bases; junction bases not matched to a gene: 3. The CDR3 loop spans 15 amino acids. The CDR3 DNA follows: TGTGCCAGCAGCAGGACAGGGGGATCTAATGAAAAACTGTTTTTT. Amino acid sequence: CASSRTGGSNEKLFF.

This clone was counted a few times. The rearrangement uses TRBV5-1 and TRBJ2-2, with 7 bases matching TRBD2. The CDR3 runs 16 residues. Germline V gene data show CDR1 as SGHRS and CDR2 as YFSETQ. The V segment lost 4 bases and the J segment 6 bases; nucleotides outside the gene matches: 12. This chain's CDR3 is CASSGGTTVAPGELFF. DNA of the CDR3: TGCGCCAGCAGCGGTGGGACTACGGTTGCCCCCGGGGAGCTGTTTTTT.

The chain employs TRBV4-1 and TRBJ1-5; D remains ambiguous. Germline CDR1 MGHRA, CDR2 YSYEKL. This CDR3 spans 14 amino acids. V was trimmed by 1 base and J by 7 bases, leaving 11 bases between them. The CDR3 sequence is CASSQGPGEQPQHF. CDR3 DNA: TGCGCCAGCAGCCAAGGTCCAGGCGAACAGCCCCAGCATTTT.

The chain recombines TRBV5-1 with TRBJ1-3; a weak D match, TRBD1 (5 bases). The CDR3 is 15 amino acids. CDR1 and CDR2 from the germline V gene are SGHRS and YFSETQ. V was shortened by 0 bases and J by 3 bases, with 10 bases between the two germline ends. DNA for the CDR3: TGCGCCAGCAGCTTGGAACAGGCGGTTGGAAACACCATATATTTT. Its protein product is CASSLEQAVGNTIYF. Variable domain in full (rest from reference TRBV5-1 and TRBJ1-3): KAGVTQTPRYLIKTRGQQVTLSCSPISGHRSVSWYQQTPGQGLQFLFEYFSETQRNKGNFPGRFSGRQFSNSRSEMNVSTLELGDSALYLCASSLEQAVGNTIYFGEGSWLTVV.

V gene TRBV9 combines with J gene TRBJ1-2, with TRBD1 matching over 10 bases. V was clipped by 3 bases and J by 2 bases; unmatched bases: 4. Germline values: CDR1 SGDLS, CDR2 YYNGEE. This CDR3 spans 15 amino acids. DNA for the CDR3: TGTGCCAGCAGCGCCGGACAGGGGGGCAACTATGGCTACACCTTC. Amino acids: CASSAGQGGNYGYTF.

This clone was observed once. CDR3 nucleotide sequence: TGTGCCAGCAGTCCCTCTCCAGGGGCACGGGGAGAGACCCAGTACTTC. It codes for CASSPSPGARGETQYF. The chain is built from TRBV28 and TRBJ2-5, with a weak D call TRBD1 (6 bases). Per germline, CDR1 MDHEN and CDR2 SYDVKM. This CDR3 has 16 amino acids. The V gene lost 5 bases and the J gene lost 4 bases, with 20 bases spanning the gap.

The chain recombines TRBV18 with TRBJ2-1; a possible D gene is TRBD2 (5 bases). V lost 3 bases to trimming and J lost 10 bases, with 7 bases between them. CDR1 and CDR2 from the germline V gene are KGHSH and LQKENI. The CDR3 has 11 amino acids. As DNA, the CDR3 is TGTGCCAGCTCACCGGGAGTCGAGCAGTTCTTC. It translates to CASSPGVEQFF.

This chain joins TRBV5-4 and TRBJ2-7; 11 nucleotides match TRBD2. This CDR3 spans 16 amino acids. The germline V gene has CDR1 SGHNT and CDR2 YYREEE (reference sequence). V was clipped by 0 bases and J by 2 bases; unmatched bases: 4. CDR3 protein: CASSLVLAGAPYEQYF. The CDR3 DNA is TGTGCCAGCAGCTTGGTACTAGCGGGGGCCCCCTACGAGCAGTACTTC.

The chain is built from TRBV5-1 and TRBJ1-1; no definite D call. Germline V gene sequence: CDR1 SGHRS, CDR2 YFSETQ. There are 13 residues in the CDR3. Trimming stripped 5 bases from V and 5 bases from J, with 13 bases between. CDR3 DNA: TGCGCCAGCAGGGGCGCCTCGGGAACTGAAGCTTTCTTT. Its translation: CASRGASGTEAFF.

The chain couples TRBV9 to TRBJ1-1, with D possibly matching TRBD1 (6 bases). This CDR3 has 15 residues. V dropped 4 bases and J dropped 0 bases, with 13 bases sitting between them. CDR1 SGDLS and CDR2 YYNGEE come from the germline V gene. The CDR3 DNA follows: TGTGCCAGCAGCACCCGGACAGACCTGAACACTGAAGCTTTCTTT. This translates into CASSTRTDLNTEAFF.

This chain connects TRBV15 to TRBJ2-1, with TRBD2 identical over 9 bases. The V and J ends lost 1 base and 5 bases, in that order; junction bases with no gene match: 9. The CDR3 sequence is 17 residues long. In germline, CDR1 is LNHNV, CDR2 YYDKDF (reference sequence). CDR3 in amino acids: CATSRGSGRSLHNEQFF. Written as DNA, the CDR3 is TGTGCCACCAGCAGAGGCAGCGGGAGGAGCCTTCACAATGAGCAGTTCTTC.